Each of the 30 T cell receptor beta chains below was sequenced from the same sample in a study of T cell repertoires in Merkel cell carcinoma. TCRdb's copy holds only in-frame clones and misses some; the assay was immunoSEQ multiplex PCR. The sample lists 12,000 to 15,000 clones; 76% were seen once. The source material was tumor tissue. The receptors derive from an adult with Merkel cell carcinoma.

Only one count was recorded for this clone. This chain connects TRBV10-3 to TRBJ2-7; possibly TRBD1 for D (6 bases). The CDR3 runs to 15 residues. Per germline, CDR1 ENHRY and CDR2 SYGVKD. Trimming shortened V by 3 bases and J by 3 bases, and 15 bases separated the two germline ends. The CDR3 protein is CAISDPTGPRYEQYF. The DNA for the CDR3 is TGTGCCATCAGTGACCCGACAGGACCGCGCTACGAGCAGTACTTC.

The CDR3 reads CASSLGDSGFNEQFF. DNA of the CDR3: TGTGCCAGCAGCTTAGGGGACAGTGGCTTCAATGAGCAGTTCTTC. The chain links TRBV11-3 to TRBJ2-1, with TRBD1 matching over 7 bases. Germline trimming cut 1 base from V and 6 bases from J; bases unmatched to any gene: 6. The V gene's germline CDR1 is SGHNT and CDR2 YENEEA. CDR3 length: 15 residues. Variable domain in full (rest from reference TRBV11-3 and TRBJ2-1): EAGVVQSPRYKIIEKKQPVAFWCNPISGHNTLYWYLQNLGQGPELLIRYENEEAVDDSQLPKDRFSAERLKGVDSTLKIQPAELGDSAVYLCASSLGDSGFNEQFFGPGTRLTVL.

Details on this clone: At one of its ends the junction is not consistent with the germline gene, which may arise from a read error. The gene calls are TRBV6-5 and TRBJ1-4, with D possibly matching TRBD1 (5 bases). This CDR3 region has 12 residues. Per germline, CDR1 MNHEY and CDR2 SVGAGI. CDR3 residues: CASSPGTSELVF. In nucleotides, the CDR3 is TGTGCCAGCAGTCCCGGGACCTCCGAGTTGGTCTTT.

The V call is TRBV28, the J call TRBJ1-2, with TRBD1 identical over 8 bases. After removal of 2 bases from V and 9 bases from J, the junction contained 8 bases not matched to a gene. This CDR3 region has 14 residues. CDR1 and CDR2 (germline): MDHEN, SYDVKM. In DNA, the CDR3 is TGTGCCAGCAGTTTAAGTGGACAGGGTGGTCGCTACACCTTC. Translation: CASSLSGQGGRYTF.

The V gene is TRBV10-1, the J gene TRBJ2-3, with D tentatively TRBD1 (5 bases). This CDR3 spans 14 amino acids. Germline CDR1 and CDR2: WNHNN and SYGVQD (reference sequence). Trimming removed 4 bases from V and 3 bases from J, with 11 bases in between. CDR3 in amino acids: CASSGSRGTDTQYF. Written as DNA, the CDR3 is TGCGCCAGCAGTGGATCTAGGGGAACAGATACGCAGTATTTT.

The V gene is TRBV3-1 (or the pseudogene TRBV3-2), the J gene TRBJ2-4; D uncertain. Trimming shortened V by 0 bases and J by 5 bases, and 5 bases separated the two germline ends. There are 13 residues in the CDR3. Germline V CDR1 and CDR2: LGHDT, YNNKEL (reference sequence). The CDR3 region is CASSQEAENIQYF. CDR3 DNA: TGTGCCAGCAGCCAAGAGGCGGAAAACATTCAGTACTTC.

The rearrangement links TRBV4-2 to TRBJ1-2; 7 bases align to TRBD1. Germline trimming cut 0 bases from V and 2 bases from J; bases unmatched to any gene: 3. This CDR3 comprises 15 residues. The germline V gene encodes CDR1 LGHNA and CDR2 YNFKEQ. This CDR3 is CASSQEGQINYGYTF. For the CDR3, the DNA is TGTGCCAGCAGCCAAGAGGGACAGATAAACTATGGCTACACCTTC.

V gene TRBV9 combines with J gene TRBJ1-1; perhaps TRBD1 as D (5 bases). Looked up from germline, CDR1 is SGDLS and CDR2 is YYNGEE. The germline V and J ends were trimmed by 4 bases and 0 bases, with 10 bases remaining between them. CDR3 length equals 14 residues. The CDR3 DNA sequence: TGTGCCAGCAGCTTCGACAGCATGAACACTGAAGCTTTCTTT. Translation: CASSFDSMNTEAFF.

V usage is TRBV29-1 and J usage is TRBJ1-1; no definite D call. The CDR3 runs 13 residues. Trimming shortened V by 2 bases and J by 0 bases, and 7 bases separated the two germline ends. CDR1 and CDR2 (germline): SQVTM, ANQGSEA. This chain's CDR3 is CSVERLMNTEAFF. CDR3 bases: TGCAGCGTTGAAAGGCTCATGAACACTGAAGCTTTCTTT. Based on the CDR3 plus reference TRBV29-1 and TRBJ1-1, the full variable domain is SAVISQKPSRDICQRGTSLTIQCQVDSQVTMMFWYRQQPGQSLTLIATANQGSEATYESGFVIDKFPISRPNLTFSTLTVSNMSPEDSSIYLCSVERLMNTEAFFGQGTRLTVV.

This clone was picked up a small number of times. This chain joins TRBV7-2 and TRBJ1-5, with D perhaps matching TRBD1 (6 bases). The CDR3 contains 17 residues. Trimming removed 5 bases at V and 1 base at J, with 18 bases between. Germline values: CDR1 SGHTA, CDR2 FQGNSA. DNA for the CDR3: TGTGCCAGCAGCGCGGAGAGGGGGGCGGGGAGCAATCAGCCCCAGCATTTT. Residues: CASSAERGAGSNQPQHF.

This clone was picked up a small number of times. The chain recombines TRBV5-6 with TRBJ1-6, with D tentatively TRBD1 (6 bases). The CDR3 totals 14 residues. The V end was cut by 0 bases, the J end by 9 bases, with 10 bases between. Germline lookup yields CDR1 SGHDT and CDR2 YYEEEE. The CDR3 DNA reads as TGTGCCAGCAGCTTGGGGGGGGCTAGTTCACCCCTCCACTTT. Amino acid sequence: CASSLGGASSPLHF.

V usage is TRBV24-1 and J usage is TRBJ2-5; D possibly corresponds to TRBD1 (6 bases). V was clipped by 4 bases and J by 4 bases, with 15 bases between them. The germline CDR1 and CDR2 sequences are KGHDR and SFDVKD. The length of the CDR3 is 15 residues. CDR3 bases: TGTGCCACCAGTGACGCAGGGGTTGTTTTAGAGACCCAGTACTTC. Its protein is CATSDAGVVLETQYF.

The J gene is TRBJ2-7, the V gene TRBV7-9; weak D call: TRBD2 (6 bases). The CDR3 sequence is 15 residues long. Germline V lookup: CDR1 SEHNR, CDR2 FQNEAQ (reference sequence). The ends were cut back, 1 base at V and 6 bases at J, with 16 bases in the middle. DNA for the CDR3: TGTGCCAGCAGCTTAGACGCCGGCTGGGGACTCGAGCAGTACTTC. It yields the protein CASSLDAGWGLEQYF.

J is TRBJ2-5 and V is TRBV7-2; no clear D. The germline CDR1 and CDR2 sequences are SGHTA and FQGNSA. This CDR3 contains 14 residues. The V and J ends lost 1 base and 2 bases respectively, with 8 bases between them. The CDR3 reads CASSLEMGQETQYF. DNA of the CDR3: TGTGCCAGCAGCTTAGAAATGGGACAAGAGACCCAGTACTTC.

In its sample, this clone was seen a few times. This sequence joins TRBV27 and TRBJ1-4; the D gene is possibly TRBD1 (6 bases). CDR1 and CDR2 (germline): MNHEY, SMNVEV (reference sequence). The CDR3 is 14 residues long. V dropped 4 bases and J dropped 7 bases, with 13 bases sitting between them. The CDR3 sequence: CASSSRRGGEKLFF. The DNA of the CDR3 is TGTGCCAGCAGTTCTCGGAGAGGGGGTGAAAAACTGTTTTTT.

CDR3 protein: CASSEGTKETQYF. CDR3 coding DNA: TGTGCCAGCAGTGAGGGGACAAAAGAGACCCAGTACTTC. This chain links TRBV6-1 with TRBJ2-5, with TRBD1 as a possible D gene (6 bases). Germline loops: CDR1 MNHNS, CDR2 SASEGT. Trimming removed 3 bases at V and 3 bases at J, with 8 bases between. The CDR3 length is 13 residues.

The chain carries TRBV1 and TRBJ2-1. TRBV1 is marked as a pseudogene. The CDR3 contains 14 residues. The CDR3 here is CTSSRTRRYNEQFF. CDR3 nucleotides: TGCACCAGCAGCCGAACAAGAAGGTACAATGAGCAGTTCTTC.

The chain links TRBV19 to TRBJ1-5, with D uncertain. The CDR3 is 14 residues long. Germline V gives CDR1 LNHDA, CDR2 SQIVND (reference sequence). V was clipped by 7 bases and J by 0 bases, with 10 bases between them. The CDR3 sequence is CASTTEYSNQPQHF. The CDR3 DNA sequence: TGTGCCAGTACCACCGAATATAGCAATCAGCCCCAGCATTTT.

The rearrangement links TRBV28 to TRBJ2-3; 8 bases line up with TRBD2. Germline V gene data show CDR1 as MDHEN and CDR2 as SYDVKM. The ends lost 3 bases at V and 4 bases at J; junction bases unmatched: 15. The CDR3 contains 18 residues. The CDR3 DNA is TGTGCCAGCAGTTTGACGGTGGCGGGGGGCCGATCGGCAGATACGCAGTATTTT. Translation: CASSLTVAGGRSADTQYF.

V usage is TRBV5-1 and J usage is TRBJ2-1; 8 bases are a match to TRBD2. From germline, CDR1 is SGHRS and CDR2 YFSETQ. J lost 5 bases, V lost 0 bases, and 7 bases had no gene match. This CDR3 region has 16 residues. Here the CDR3 DNA reads TGCGCCAGCAGCTTGGCCGGGACTAGGGGCCACAATGAGCAGTTCTTC. Translating gives CASSLAGTRGHNEQFF. Looking up the rest from reference TRBV5-1 and TRBJ2-1 gives the full variable domain: KAGVTQTPRYLIKTRGQQVTLSCSPISGHRSVSWYQQTPGQGLQFLFEYFSETQRNKGNFPGRFSGRQFSNSRSEMNVSTLELGDSALYLCASSLAGTRGHNEQFFGPGTRLTVL.

In this sample, this clone turned up a few times. CDR3 DNA: TGTGCCAGCACCTTGGGGGTTGGGCCCCAGCATTTT. It translates to CASTLGVGPQHF. This sequence joins TRBV7-2 and TRBJ1-5; D may be TRBD1 (5 bases). Germline-derived CDR1 and CDR2 are SGHTA and FQGNSA. The CDR3 runs 12 residues. V was trimmed by 7 bases and J by 9 bases, leaving 13 bases between them.

V and J are TRBV7-3 and TRBJ2-3, with D perhaps TRBD1 (8 bases). Deletions cut 5 bases from V and 3 bases from J, with 15 bases between. CDR1 is SGHTA and CDR2 is FQGTGA in the germline V gene. The length of the CDR3 is 15 residues. CDR3 sequence (DNA): TGTGCCAGCAGCCCAGGGGGCGGGGGTACAGATACGCAGTATTTT. As protein: CASSPGGGGTDTQYF.

The CDR3 here is CASSLAVDMNTEAFF. CDR3 coding DNA: TGCGCCAGCAGCTTGGCGGTGGACATGAACACTGAAGCTTTCTTT. The chain uses TRBV5-1 and TRBJ1-1; a weak D match, TRBD1 (5 bases). CDR3 length: 15 amino acids. Germline values: CDR1 SGHRS, CDR2 YFSETQ. Between the trimmed V and J ends, which lost 0 bases and 0 bases, there was a span of 9 bases.

The rearrangement joins TRBV7-3 to TRBJ1-1; TRBD1 is a possible D gene (5 bases). This CDR3 has 13 residues. Germline V gene sequence: CDR1 SGHTA, CDR2 FQGTGA. The V and J ends lost 5 bases and 0 bases respectively, with 7 bases between them. The CDR3 DNA sequence: TGTGCCAGCAGCCGGGGCTTGAACACTGAAGCTTTCTTT. It specifies CASSRGLNTEAFF.

The V and J genes are TRBV7-2 and TRBJ1-2; 7 bases agree with TRBD1. The CDR3 totals 15 residues. Losses at the gene ends were 5 bases for V and 3 bases for J; bases not matched to a gene: 9. Germline lookup yields CDR1 SGHTA and CDR2 FQGNSA. The CDR3 nucleotides are TGTGCCAGCAGCAAAAGGGCAGGGGGGGACTATGGCTACACCTTC. Its protein product is CASSKRAGGDYGYTF.

The chain employs TRBV7-9 and TRBJ1-1, with D tentatively TRBD1 (5 bases). V was trimmed by 1 base and J by 11 bases, leaving 11 bases between them. The CDR3 runs 12 residues. In germline, CDR1 is SEHNR, CDR2 FQNEAQ (reference sequence). Here the CDR3 DNA reads TGTGCCAGCAGCTTAGAGCCACAGGCGGCTTTCTTT. This gives the protein CASSLEPQAAFF.

This chain joins TRBV18 and TRBJ1-2; D gene uncertain. CDR1 is KGHSH, CDR2 LQKENI, per germline. Trimming removed 1 base at V and 3 bases at J, with 12 bases between. The CDR3 loop spans 15 amino acids. The CDR3 loop is CASSPQPLSDYGYTF. The CDR3 DNA is TGTGCCAGCTCACCACAGCCCTTATCTGACTATGGCTACACCTTC.

CDR3 amino acids: CASSRIPWTGSSVDTQYF. CDR3 DNA: TGCGCCAGCAGCCGCATCCCCTGGACAGGGAGTTCGGTCGATACGCAGTATTTT. This rearrangement joins TRBV4-3 to TRBJ2-3, with TRBD1 matching over 8 bases. This CDR3 spans 18 amino acids. J lost 6 bases, V lost 4 bases, and 18 bases had no gene match. The germline V gene encodes CDR1 LGHNA and CDR2 YSLEER.

In DNA, the CDR3 is TGCGCCAGCAGCCAAGTACCTCGGACGGGCGGCTCTCCAAGCAATCAGCCCCAGCATTTT. The encoded protein is CASSQVPRTGGSPSNQPQHF. This sequence joins TRBV4-1 and TRBJ1-5; D unclear. V was trimmed by 1 base and J by 1 base, leaving 23 bases between them. From germline, CDR1 is MGHRA and CDR2 YSYEKL. The CDR3 has 20 amino acids.

J is TRBJ2-3 and V is TRBV12-3 or TRBV12-4; no reliable D call. The CDR3 totals 12 residues. The V gene lost 8 bases and the J gene lost 2 bases, with 8 bases spanning the gap. CDR3 nucleotide sequence: TGTGCCAGCCGAGGATTCACAGATACGCAGTATTTT. It specifies CASRGFTDTQYF.